Listed below are T cell receptor beta chains from one sample, sequenced in a study of T cell responses to AZD1222 COVID-19 vaccine. This table comes from immunoSEQ multiplex PCR, and its TCRdb copy is limited to in-frame clones, with some not included. The repertoire has tens of thousands of clones, approximately 91% of them found once; the top ten carry around 7%. Material: peripheral blood, obtained 28 days after the second AZD1222 dose. The receptors derive from an adult who received the AZD1222 COVID-19 vaccine. The conserved cysteine and the conserved F or W are not part of the CDR3 here.

v_gene	j_gene	CDR3aa
TRBV5-6	TRBJ1-3	ASSLFGGSGNTIY
TRBV11-3	TRBJ2-1	ASSLTSGNEQF
TRBV19	TRBJ1-1	ASSIGGLNTEAF
TRBV7-3	TRBJ1-5	ASSLGEGRSQPQH
TRBV11-2	TRBJ1-2	ASSLDPWQSNYGYT
TRBV7-6	TRBJ2-1	ASSQPKSASVEQF
TRBV11-2	TRBJ2-5	ASSLVQSPGLAVQETQY
TRBV18	TRBJ1-4	ASSPPPGAGATNEKLF
TRBV20-1	TRBJ1-1	SASLHREAF
TRBV19	TRBJ2-7	ASSTGTEDYEQY
TRBV5-1	TRBJ1-6	ASSLVTGVSSSPLH
TRBV7-9	TRBJ1-5	ASSASTDPGQPQH
TRBV11-2	TRBJ1-1	ASSSAGLNTEAF
TRBV18	TRBJ2-7	ASSPPMGQGLYEQY
TRBV18	TRBJ2-3	ASSQISTDTQY
TRBV4-1	TRBJ2-3	ASSQDDRDGISTDTQY